These 12 T cell receptor beta chains came from one sample sequenced in a study of identical twins. TCRdb redid the calling of the 5' RACE reads with MiXCR, one entry per CDR3 protein. The sample records around 500,000 distinct CDR3 sequences, more than 13% being singletons. The same specimen was also included in a second study, on yellow fever vaccine responses in identical twins.

Sequencing was carried out using CD4+ T cells sorted from blood. The source is a woman aged 18-29 years in good health.

This clonotype was seen many times. The V and J genes are TRBV20-1 and TRBJ2-4; 8 bases fit TRBD2. J was trimmed by 3 bases and V by 0 bases; bases with no gene match: 4. Germline-derived CDR1 and CDR2 are DFQATT and SNEGSKA (reference sequence). CDR3 size: 15 residues. The CDR3 loop reads CSARDHRGGKNIQYF. DNA of the CDR3: TGCAGTGCTAGAGACCACCGGGGGGGCAAAAACATTCAGTACTTC.

This clonotype was seen a handful of times. The chain has TRBV7-3 and TRBJ2-3; perhaps D is TRBD1 or TRBD2 (5 bases each). Trimming pared 5 bases from V and 4 bases from J, leaving 16 bases between. Germline values: CDR1 SGHTA, CDR2 FQGTGA. There are 15 residues in the CDR3. CDR3 in DNA: TGTGCCAGCAGCCTCAGCTCGGGGCCGTCAGATACGCAGTATTTT. Its translation: CASSLSSGPSDTQYF.

This clonotype has a handful of counts. This chain connects TRBV7-9 to TRBJ2-7; 8 positions agree with TRBD1. With V trimmed by 5 bases and J by 4 bases, 10 bases remained unmatched. Germline loops: CDR1 SEHNR, CDR2 FQNEAQ (reference sequence). This CDR3 is 15 amino acids long. The CDR3 sequence is CASSQATGVYYEQYF. CDR3 nucleotides: TGTGCCAGCAGCCAAGCGACAGGGGTGTATTACGAGCAGTACTTC. The complete variable domain, with remaining parts taken from reference TRBV7-9 and TRBJ2-7, reads DTGVSQNPRHKITKRGQNVTFRCDPISEHNRLYWYRQTLGQGPEFLTYFQNEAQLEKSRLLSDRFSAERPKGSFSTLEIQRTEQGDSAMYLCASSQATGVYYEQYFGPGTRLTVT.

This clonotype occurred many times. This chain uses TRBV7-6 with TRBJ1-1, with D unclear. Trimming took 1 base from V and 2 from J, leaving 5 bases between them. This CDR3 region has 13 residues. Per germline, CDR1 SGHVS and CDR2 FNYEAQ. The CDR3 sequence: CASSLDSNTEAFF. The DNA for the CDR3 is TGTGCCAGCAGCTTAGACAGTAACACTGAAGCTTTCTTT.

In its sample, this clonotype was seen a few times. This chain connects TRBV6-5 to TRBJ2-7, with D possibly matching TRBD2 (6 bases). The CDR3 runs 12 residues. CDR1 is MNHEY, CDR2 SVGAGI, per germline. V lost 2 bases, J lost 7 bases, and 9 bases lay in between. CDR3 nucleotides: TGTGCCAGCAGTTACGCGAGCGGGGAGCAGTACTTC. Translating gives CASSYASGEQYF.

There are a few counts of this clonotype. The chain links TRBV2 to TRBJ2-5; D perhaps matches TRBD2 (6 bases). The CDR3 has 16 amino acids. CDR1 and CDR2 (germline): SNHLY, FYNNEI. Between the trimmed V and J ends, which lost 2 bases and 1 base, there was a span of 14 bases. The CDR3 region has the DNA TGTGCCAGCAGTGAAAGTAGGATCGGGGGCCAAGAGACCCAGTACTTC. This encodes CASSESRIGGQETQYF. Full variable domain (remainder filled in from reference TRBV2 and TRBJ2-5): EPEVTQTPSHQVTQMGQEVILRCVPISNHLYFYWYRQILGQKVEFLVSFYNNEISEKSEIFDDQFSVERPDGSNFTLKIRSTKLEDSAMYFCASSESRIGGQETQYFGPGTRLLVL.

This clonotype was seen more than once but under ten times. This rearrangement joins TRBV12-3 or TRBV12-4 to TRBJ1-2, with 11 bases identical to TRBD1. This CDR3 comprises 14 residues. The ends lost 7 bases at V and 8 bases at J; junction bases unmatched: 9. CDR3 region: CASTLDRGLSGYTF. The CDR3 DNA sequence: TGTGCCAGCACCTTGGACAGGGGGCTAAGCGGCTACACCTTC.

J is TRBJ2-2 and V is TRBV4-1; tentatively, D is TRBD1 or TRBD2 (6 bases each). Germline V gene lookup returns CDR1 MGHRA and CDR2 YSYEKL. The CDR3 totals 13 residues. V shed 7 bases and J shed 6 bases, with 12 bases lying between them. In DNA form, the CDR3 reads TGCGCCAGCAAGAGGGGGGCGTCCGGGGAGCTGTTTTTT. Translation: CASKRGASGELFF.

The sample holds a few counts of this clonotype. V usage is TRBV12-3 or TRBV12-4 and J usage is TRBJ2-5; possibly TRBD1 for D (6 bases). V shed 5 bases and J shed 0 bases, with 13 bases lying between them. This CDR3 spans 15 amino acids. In nucleotides, the CDR3 is TGTGCCAGCAGTGCGGACGGACAGTACCAAGAGACCCAGTACTTC. This codes for CASSADGQYQETQYF.

This clonotype was counted a few times. The chain links TRBV25-1 to TRBJ2-1, with unresolved D. Germline CDR1 MGHDK, CDR2 SYGVNS. V gave up 5 bases and J gave up 0 bases, with 8 bases separating them. The CDR3 totals 14 residues. DNA of the CDR3: TGTGCCAGCAGTTCACAAAACTCCTACAATGAGCAGTTCTTC. It yields the protein CASSSQNSYNEQFF.

The gene calls are TRBV3-1 and TRBJ2-7, with 9 bases that match TRBD1. The V gene's germline CDR1 is LGHDT and CDR2 YNNKEL (reference sequence). The CDR3 has 15 amino acids. The V gene end was trimmed by 4 bases and the J gene end by 4 bases; junction bases not matched to a gene: 8. The CDR3 reads CASSRGAGQGYEQYF. The DNA for the CDR3 is TGTGCCAGCAGCCGCGGTGCGGGACAGGGTTACGAGCAGTACTTC.

The chain combines TRBV20-1 with TRBJ2-2; possible D gene TRBD2, 5 bases. Germline CDR1 reads DFQATT; CDR2 reads SNEGSKA (reference sequence). CDR3 size: 14 residues. V shed 4 bases and J shed 0 bases, with 9 bases lying between them. The CDR3 nucleotides read TGCAGTGCTATTGAGGGTTCGAACACCGGGGAGCTGTTTTTT. Translation gives CSAIEGSNTGELFF.